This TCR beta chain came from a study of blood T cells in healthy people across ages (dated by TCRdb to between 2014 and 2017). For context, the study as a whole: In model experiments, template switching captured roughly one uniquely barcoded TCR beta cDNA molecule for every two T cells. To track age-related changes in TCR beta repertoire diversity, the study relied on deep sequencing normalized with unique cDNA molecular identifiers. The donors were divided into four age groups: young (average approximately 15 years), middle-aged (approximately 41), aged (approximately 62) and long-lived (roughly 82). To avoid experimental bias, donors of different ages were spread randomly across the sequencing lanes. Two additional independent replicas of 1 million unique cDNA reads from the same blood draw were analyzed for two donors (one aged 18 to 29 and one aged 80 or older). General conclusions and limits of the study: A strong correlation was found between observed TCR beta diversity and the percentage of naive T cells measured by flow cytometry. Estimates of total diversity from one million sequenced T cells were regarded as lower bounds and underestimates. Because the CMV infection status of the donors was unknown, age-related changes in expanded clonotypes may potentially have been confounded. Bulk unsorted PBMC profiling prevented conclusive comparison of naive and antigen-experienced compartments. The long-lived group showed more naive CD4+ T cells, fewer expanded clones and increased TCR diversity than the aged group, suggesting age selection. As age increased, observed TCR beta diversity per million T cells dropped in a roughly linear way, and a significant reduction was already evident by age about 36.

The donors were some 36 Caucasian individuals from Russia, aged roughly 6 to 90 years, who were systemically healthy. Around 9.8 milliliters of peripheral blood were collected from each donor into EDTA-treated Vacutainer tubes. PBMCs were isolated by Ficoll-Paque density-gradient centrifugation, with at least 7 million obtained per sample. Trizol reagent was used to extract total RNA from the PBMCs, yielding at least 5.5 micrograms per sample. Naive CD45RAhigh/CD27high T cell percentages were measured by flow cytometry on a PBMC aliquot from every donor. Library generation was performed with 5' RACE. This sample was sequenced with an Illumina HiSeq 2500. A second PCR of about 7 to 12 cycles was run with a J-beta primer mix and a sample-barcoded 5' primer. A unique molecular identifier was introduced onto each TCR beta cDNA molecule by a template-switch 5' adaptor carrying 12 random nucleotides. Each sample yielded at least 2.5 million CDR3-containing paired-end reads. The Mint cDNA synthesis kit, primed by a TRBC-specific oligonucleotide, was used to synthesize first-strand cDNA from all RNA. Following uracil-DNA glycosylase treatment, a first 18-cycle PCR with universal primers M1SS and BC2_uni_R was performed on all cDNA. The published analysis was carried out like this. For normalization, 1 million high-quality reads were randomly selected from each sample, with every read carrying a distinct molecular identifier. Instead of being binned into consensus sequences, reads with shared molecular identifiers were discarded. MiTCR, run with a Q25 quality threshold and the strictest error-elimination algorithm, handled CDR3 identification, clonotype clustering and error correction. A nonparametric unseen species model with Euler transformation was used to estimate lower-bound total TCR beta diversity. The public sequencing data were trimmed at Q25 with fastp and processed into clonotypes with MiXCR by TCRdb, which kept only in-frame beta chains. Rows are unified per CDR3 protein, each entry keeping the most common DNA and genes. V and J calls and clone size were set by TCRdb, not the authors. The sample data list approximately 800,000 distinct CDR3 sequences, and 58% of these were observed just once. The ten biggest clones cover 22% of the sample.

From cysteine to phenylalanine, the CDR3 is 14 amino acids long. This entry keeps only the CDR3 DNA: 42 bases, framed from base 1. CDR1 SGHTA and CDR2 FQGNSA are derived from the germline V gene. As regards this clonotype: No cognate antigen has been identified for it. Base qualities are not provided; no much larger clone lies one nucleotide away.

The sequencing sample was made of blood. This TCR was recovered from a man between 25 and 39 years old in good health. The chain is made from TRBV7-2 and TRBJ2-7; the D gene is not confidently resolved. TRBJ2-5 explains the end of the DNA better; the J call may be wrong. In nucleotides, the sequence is TGTGCCAGCAGCTTAGAGGTCGAGAGAGAGACCCAGTACTTC. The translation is CASSLEVERETQYF.